These T cell receptor beta chains were read from a single sample in a study of spatial heterogeneity in lung cancer. A single record per CDR3 protein comes from TCRdb applying MiXCR to the 5' RACE reads. In the table there are about 27,000 distinct CDR3 sequences, about 6.6% of which are singletons. This specimen consisted of lung tumor tissue, obtained at surgery. The receptors were gathered from a male donor with early-stage non-small cell lung cancer. Both conserved end residues are part of each CDR3. For some rows the clone size is stated as once, few or many, or as a class when expanded; others skip it.

>TRBJ2-7|TRBV3-1|many
CASSHSYEQYF
>TRBJ2-7|TRBV7-9|many
CASSLAPGEQYF
>TRBJ2-5|TRBV7-2|many
CASSEWTGSTSQYF
>TRBJ2-1|TRBV29-1|many
CSVEGGGNYNEQFF
>TRBJ2-1|TRBV27|many
CASSVGTRFLREQFF
>TRBJ1-2|TRBV28|many
CASSEGQIDYTF
>TRBJ2-7|TRBV6-2/TRBV6-3|many
CASSYPGYEQYF
>TRBJ1-6|TRBV20-1|many
CSARDTLDSPLHF
>TRBJ1-6|TRBV9|medium-sized
CASSLSGPLHF
>TRBJ2-5|TRBV5-6|many
CASSWDTEETQYF
>TRBJ1-1|TRBV2|many
CASSGHYEAFF
>TRBJ2-1|TRBV7-2|many
CASSLVLAGANSYNEQFF
>TRBJ2-1|TRBV7-7|many
CASSFAGTPEQFF
>TRBJ2-7|TRBV5-1|-
CASKRDGDYEQYF
>TRBJ1-1|TRBV7-4|once
CASSARLQGKNTEAFF